Described below is a single T cell receptor (beta chain) sequence and its context. The CDR3 consists of 11 residues. Germline values: CDR1 LNHDA, CDR2 SQIVND (reference sequence). The V and J ends lost 10 bases and 7 bases, in that order; junction bases with no gene match: 3. Study processing details: Cell counts per sample came from amplifying reference gene primers. Assay: immunoSEQ multiplex PCR; the TCRdb copy retains only in-frame clones and omits some. V and J calls plus clone size are reproduced from that table; the DNA served to infer D and trimming. There are some 400,000 clones in the sample; more than 85% occur only once, and about 0.78% lies in the top ten. The data derive from a study of blood T cell repertoires in COVID-19. Study in general: Sample material is recorded as cDNA or gDNA derived from T cells, B-cell-depleted T cells, or PBMCs.

Enrolled through a virtual design, the participants were between roughly 18 and 95 years of age and came from roughly 22 US areas. Before they entered the study, exposed participants had met a COVID-19 case within 2 weeks. The clonotype was recovered from a woman in her forties who had been exposed to COVID-19. V gene TRBV19 combines with J gene TRBJ1-2, with TRBD1 matching 10 bases. Sequenced sample: PBMCs or T cells enriched from blood (not recorded which). The CDR3 sequence is CATWDRGGYTF. CDR3 DNA sequence: TGTGCCACTTGGGACAGGGGTGGCTACACCTTC.